These T cell receptor beta chains were read from a single sample in a study of blood T cell repertoires in COVID-19. The method was immunoSEQ multiplex PCR; TCRdb's version includes in-frame clones alone and lacks a portion of them. The data show about 190,000 clones, roughly four fifths seen once. The sequencing sample was made of peripheral blood. These receptor sequences come from a woman aged 45-59 years with acute or convalescent COVID-19. Both conserved end residues are part of each CDR3. The D gene is left open where the match is weak. Rows may omit the clone size; those that give it use once, few, many or a size class.

J,size,V,D,CDR3,DNA
TRBJ1-5,.,TRBV4-1,.,CASSQERGRSNQPQHF,TGCGCCAGCAGCCAAGAAAGGGGTCGCAGCAATCAGCCCCAGCATTTT
TRBJ2-2,many,TRBV13,TRBD1,CASRGTADRVNTGELFF,TGTGCCAGCAGGGGCACAGCGGACAGGGTGAACACCGGGGAGCTGTTTTTT
TRBJ2-7,few,TRBV28,.,CASSFGSYEQYF,TGTGCCAGCAGTTTTGGGAGCTACGAGCAGTACTTC
TRBJ1-3,.,TRBV11-2,TRBD1,CASSRDRGGNTIYF,TGTGCCAGCAGCCGAGACAGGGGTGGAAACACCATATATTTT
TRBJ2-1,.,TRBV14,.,CASSQDWALAQFF,TGTGCCAGCAGCCAAGATTGGGCGCTGGCGCAGTTCTTC
TRBJ2-7,once,TRBV25-1,TRBD1,CASSPRVWTGSSYEQYF,TGTGCCAGCAGTCCCCGTGTGTGGACAGGAAGCTCCTACGAGCAGTACTTC
TRBJ1-2,.,TRBV5-4,.,CASSLAGQNYGYTF,TGTGCCAGCAGCTTGGCCGGACAGAACTATGGCTACACCTTC
TRBJ2-2,.,TRBV18,.,CASSPTSLHTGELFF,TGTGCCAGCTCTCCTACTAGCTTACACACCGGGGAGCTGTTTTTT
TRBJ2-2,.,TRBV18,TRBD2,CASSPMASGTGELFF,TGTGCCAGCTCACCAATGGCTAGCGGCACCGGGGAGCTGTTTTTT
TRBJ1-4,few,TRBV19,.,CASSRGHENEKLFF,TGTGCCAGTAGTAGAGGACACGAGAATGAAAAACTGTTTTTT
TRBJ1-4,.,TRBV27,.,CASSLGGVNNEKLFF,TGTGCCAGCAGTTTGGGGGGGGTGAATAATGAAAAACTGTTTTTT
TRBJ2-1,.,TRBV5-1,TRBD2,CASSFYSGGHNEQFF,TGCGCCAGCAGCTTCTACAGCGGGGGCCACAATGAGCAGTTCTTC
TRBJ1-2,.,TRBV7-7,TRBD1,CASSPLTGSDDGYTF,TGTGCCAGCAGCCCTCTGACAGGGTCGGACGATGGCTACACCTTC
TRBJ2-7,few,TRBV24-1,TRBD1,CATSDPGQASYEQYF,TGTGCCACCAGTGACCCGGGACAGGCGAGCTACGAGCAGTACTTC
TRBJ2-1,.,TRBV23-1,.,CASSLLRGVNDNEQFF,TGCGCCAGCAGCCTTCTTCGGGGTGTAAACGACAATGAGCAGTTCTTC
TRBJ1-2,.,TRBV5-1,.,CASSLGGDGYTF,TGCGCCAGCAGCTTGGGAGGAGATGGCTACACCTTC
TRBJ1-1,.,TRBV9,TRBD1,CASSPQTGRNTEAFF,TGTGCCAGCAGCCCGCAGACAGGGCGGAACACTGAAGCTTTCTTT
TRBJ1-5,.,TRBV19,TRBD1,CASSTLTGGQQPQHF,TGTGCCAGTAGTACCCTGACAGGGGGCCAGCAGCCCCAGCATTTT